One and the same sample provided the 8 T cell receptor beta chains below, sequenced in a study of blood T cell repertoires in COVID-19. The protocol was immunoSEQ multiplex PCR, while the TCRdb copy is restricted to in-frame clones and leaves out a portion. The data show 220,000 or so clones, roughly nine tenths seen once. The sequenced sample consisted of peripheral blood. The receptors here all came from a man in his fifties or sixties with COVID-19, enrolled during active disease.

The V gene is TRBV2, the J gene TRBJ1-6, with 7 bases identical to TRBD1. This CDR3 region has 14 residues. Germline loops: CDR1 SNHLY, CDR2 FYNNEI. The V segment lost 7 bases and the J segment 14 bases; nucleotides outside the gene matches: 14. CDR3 sequence (DNA): TGTGCCAGCATTCGACAGGGACTCGCTTTTACCCTCCACTTT. This codes for CASIRQGLAFTLHF.

This chain uses TRBV10-1 with TRBJ2-2; 15 bases line up with TRBD2. This CDR3 is 17 amino acids long. CDR1 is WNHNN and CDR2 is SYGVQD in the germline V gene (reference sequence). V lost 6 bases, J lost 6 bases, and 8 bases stayed unmatched. CDR3 sequence: CASSPGLAGGAPGELFF. CDR3 nucleotide sequence: TGCGCCAGCAGCCCCGGACTAGCGGGGGGGGCCCCCGGGGAGCTGTTTTTT.

In its sample, this clone was seen once. This sequence joins TRBV5-4 and TRBJ2-1, with 7 bases identical to TRBD2. Trimming cost V 4 bases and J 5 bases; bases outside gene matches: 12. Germline V gives CDR1 SGHNT, CDR2 YYREEE (reference sequence). This CDR3 has 16 amino acids. The CDR3 bases are TGTGCCAGCAGCCCCCCCCCAAGCGGGGATCACAATGAGCAGTTCTTC. This codes for CASSPPPSGDHNEQFF.

The gene calls are TRBV7-9 and TRBJ1-3, with D hard to call. The CDR3 is made up of 16 amino acids. Deletions cut 5 bases from V and 5 bases from J, with 19 bases between. Per germline, CDR1 SEHNR and CDR2 FQNEAQ (reference sequence). The CDR3 nucleotides read TGTGCCAGCAGCCAAGAAAACAGCGGGTATAGAAACACCATATATTTT. Translated, it gives CASSQENSGYRNTIYF.

The V gene is TRBV13, the J gene TRBJ2-1; 8 positions match TRBD2. This CDR3 spans 16 amino acids. CDR1 is PRHDT, CDR2 FYEKMQ, per germline (reference sequence). V gave up 5 bases and J gave up 3 bases; unmatched junction bases: 9. The CDR3 DNA reads as TGTGCCAGCAGCCAAACCGGGACTAGTTACTACAATGAGCAGTTCTTC. Encoded protein: CASSQTGTSYYNEQFF. The entire variable domain, with the rest obtained from reference TRBV13 and TRBJ2-1, is as follows: AAGVIQSPRHLIKEKRETATLKCYPIPRHDTVYWYQQGPGQDPQFLISFYEKMQSDKGSIPDRFSAQQFSDYHSELNMSSLELGDSALYFCASSQTGTSYYNEQFFGPGTRLTVL.

Only one count was recorded for this clone. The chain recombines TRBV6-5 with TRBJ2-1; 10 positions match TRBD2. The junction had 13 bases not matched to a gene; V was cut back by 10 bases and J by 7 bases. Germline CDR1 MNHEY, CDR2 SVGAGI. This CDR3 is built from 15 residues. CDR3 in amino acids: CATTPSGGVGNEQFF. The CDR3, as DNA: TGTGCCACCACACCCAGCGGGGGGGTAGGAAATGAGCAGTTCTTC.

The V gene is TRBV19, the J gene TRBJ2-1, with TRBD2 matching over 10 bases. Germline lookup yields CDR1 LNHDA and CDR2 SQIVND (reference sequence). The CDR3 spans 18 residues. After removal of 6 bases from V and 6 bases from J, the junction contained 17 bases not matched to a gene. The DNA of the CDR3 is TGTGCCAGTAGCGGGACAGGTTCTTGGACTAGCGGAAGCAATGAGCAGTTCTTC. Translated, it gives CASSGTGSWTSGSNEQFF. Complete variable domain (other parts from reference TRBV19 and TRBJ2-1): DGGITQSPKYLFRKEGQNVTLSCEQNLNHDAMYWYRQDPGQGLRLIYYSQIVNDFQKGDIAEGYSVSREKKESFPLTVTSAQKNPTAFYLCASSGTGSWTSGSNEQFFGPGTRLTVL.

This rearrangement joins TRBV4-2 to TRBJ1-2, with D maybe TRBD1 (5 bases). The CDR3 is 16 amino acids. The germline V and J ends were trimmed by 0 bases and 0 bases, with 11 bases remaining between them. Germline values: CDR1 LGHNA, CDR2 YNFKEQ. This CDR3 reads CASSQDKQASNYGYTF. In DNA form, the CDR3 reads TGTGCCAGCAGCCAAGACAAACAGGCCTCTAACTATGGCTACACCTTC.